The 5 T cell receptor beta chains given below trace back to one sample, sequenced in a study of blood T cell repertoires in COVID-19. This table comes from immunoSEQ multiplex PCR, and its TCRdb copy is limited to in-frame clones, with some not included. The data contain fewer than 150,000 clones, about 86% of them singletons. The sample taken for sequencing was peripheral blood. These receptors all come from a woman aged 40 to 50 with acute or convalescent COVID-19.

This chain connects TRBV13 to TRBJ2-3; TRBD2 is a possible D gene (6 bases). The CDR3 loop spans 16 amino acids. V lost 0 bases to trimming and J lost 0 bases, with 10 bases between them. Germline V gives CDR1 PRHDT, CDR2 FYEKMQ (reference sequence). As DNA, the CDR3 is TGTGCCAGCAGCTTAGGCGGCGGGACTAGCACAGATACGCAGTATTTT. This encodes CASSLGGGTSTDTQYF.

The chain links TRBV7-9 to TRBJ2-7, with D unclear. Germline CDR1 is SEHNR and CDR2 is FQNEAQ (reference sequence). The CDR3 sequence is 12 residues long. The germline V and J ends were trimmed by 2 bases and 5 bases, with 7 bases remaining between them. DNA of the CDR3: TGTGCCAGCAGCTTAAAGCTCAACGAGCAGTACTTC. It encodes CASSLKLNEQYF.

The J gene is TRBJ2-1, the V gene TRBV7-8; TRBD2 is a possible D gene (6 bases). CDR1 and CDR2 (germline): SGHVS, FQNEAQ. V shed 2 bases and J shed 0 bases, with 14 bases lying between them. This CDR3 has 17 amino acids. CDR3 residues: CASSLPVRGSSYNEQFF. DNA for the CDR3: TGTGCCAGCAGCTTACCTGTGCGGGGTAGCTCCTACAATGAGCAGTTCTTC.

The J gene is TRBJ1-4, the V gene TRBV3-1 (or the pseudogene TRBV3-2); D is possibly TRBD1 (6 bases). The germline gives CDR1 LGHDT, CDR2 YNNKEL (reference sequence). V shed 4 bases and J shed 5 bases, with 17 bases lying between them. The CDR3 is 16 residues long. For the CDR3, the DNA is TGTGCCAGCAGCCCCCCATACAGGGCTGCCAATGAAAAACTGTTTTTT. It codes for CASSPPYRAANEKLFF.

This clone was observed many times. This sequence joins TRBV7-6 and TRBJ2-5; 9 positions match TRBD2. The germline V gene has CDR1 SGHVS and CDR2 FNYEAQ. J gave up 2 bases and V 5 bases, and 6 bases lay outside the gene matches. The CDR3 is made up of 15 amino acids. The chain's CDR3 is CASSLIAGEQETQYF. CDR3 in DNA: TGTGCCAGCAGCCTAATAGCGGGAGAACAAGAGACCCAGTACTTC. Full variable domain (outside the CDR3, taken from reference TRBV7-6 and TRBJ2-5): GAGVSQSPRYKVTKRGQDVALRCDPISGHVSLYWYRQALGQGPEFLTYFNYEAQQDKSGLPNDRFSAERPEGSISTLTIQRTEQRDSAMYRCASSLIAGEQETQYFGPGTRLLVL.